These T cell receptor beta chains were read from a single sample in a study of response to subunit inactivated influenza vaccine. TCRdb reanalysed the RT-PCR reads using MiXCR and keeps one entry per CDR3 protein. The sample contains some 300,000 distinct CDR3 sequences, approximately 21% of which appear only once. The sample in question was PBMCs from blood, obtained roughly 20 months after vaccination. All receptors come from a man between 50 and 69 years old who received an inactivated influenza vaccine. Both conserved end residues are trimmed from each CDR3.

TRBV20-1	TRBJ1-5	SARKDTSNQPQH
TRBV4-2	TRBJ2-1	ASSQERGSSYNEQF
TRBV3-1	TRBJ1-2	ASTLTGGRLNGYT
TRBV4-3	TRBJ1-1	ASSQVQGGTEAF
TRBV4-2	TRBJ1-2	ASSQPIPGHPGSYGYT
TRBV24-1	TRBJ1-5	AASNEDPNQPQH
TRBV6-1	TRBJ1-4	ASSPYVGTATNEKLF
TRBV3-1	TRBJ1-1	ASSQVEGTEAF
TRBV12-3/TRBV12-4	TRBJ2-7	ASSLGGRASYEQY
TRBV5-6	TRBJ1-5	ASSFGTQLSNQPQH
TRBV7-6	TRBJ2-7	ASSQAGRSYEQY
TRBV12-3/TRBV12-4	TRBJ2-3	ASLDSTQNTQY
TRBV27	TRBJ2-5	ASSFSTGGKETQY
TRBV18	TRBJ1-1	ASSTGEGLGTEAF
TRBV2	TRBJ2-3	AARGLPNTDTQY
TRBV5-1	TRBJ2-2	ASSFRRLAGVENTGELF
TRBV20-1	TRBJ1-5	SARERQGGQPQH
TRBV5-4	TRBJ2-1	ASSSAGNYNEQF
TRBV7-9	TRBJ1-2	ASSPRGDGYT
TRBV28	TRBJ1-2	ASLDTGFEGYT
TRBV10-3	TRBJ1-1	ATRDRGATEAF
TRBV27	TRBJ1-6	ASRPQGDGYNSPLH
TRBV20-1	TRBJ1-5	SAPRRGSRSNQPQH
TRBV6-7	TRBJ2-1	ASRPPRASGGNNEQF
TRBV7-9	TRBJ1-6	ASSPQSGIGSPLH
TRBV14	TRBJ1-2	ASSLDRTGPNGYT
TRBV7-9	TRBJ2-2	ASGRGLGELF
TRBV7-8	TRBJ2-2	ASSPNVAGAGELF
TRBV19	TRBJ1-1	ASSIVDRMNTEAF
TRBV6-5	TRBJ1-2	ASSYSKGSGYGYT
TRBV6-1	TRBJ1-1	ASSTGGQGASEAF
TRBV20-1	TRBJ2-7	SAAKGGGYHEQY
TRBV18	TRBJ1-1	ASSPRDRITEAF
TRBV7-9	TRBJ1-1	ASSLRQGGTEAF
TRBV5-1	TRBJ2-7	ASSHTGTSGSYEQY
TRBV29-1	TRBJ1-1	SGGTGSHMNTEAF
TRBV12-3/TRBV12-4	TRBJ1-1	ASSFVNTEAF
TRBV18	TRBJ1-1	ASSPNGFTEAF